What follows are 6 T cell receptor beta chains derived from one specimen sequenced in a study of T-cell reconstitution after alpha-beta-depleted transplantation in children. Preparation of the TCRbeta library used unique molecular identifiers. TCRdb passed the PCR reads through MiXCR, listing each CDR3 protein once. The sample consists of about 980,000 distinct CDR3 sequences, roughly 29% of them appearing once. The starting material was PBMCs, mostly from graft donor cells, obtained 360 days after TCRalphabeta/CD19-depleted stem cell transplant. The receptor source for this set is a boy less than two years old who had a stem cell transplant for SCID, so the T cells may come from the graft donor.

The genes are TRBV5-1 and TRBJ2-7; TRBD1 matches 9 bases. Per germline, CDR1 SGHRS and CDR2 YFSETQ. The CDR3 contains 18 residues. J was trimmed by 5 bases and V by 4 bases; bases with no gene match: 19. The chain's CDR3 is CASSASTSGTGSSDEQYF. The CDR3 DNA is TGCGCCAGCAGCGCTAGCACATCCGGGACAGGGTCGTCAGACGAGCAGTACTTC.

The chain employs TRBV5-1 and TRBJ2-3; D perhaps matches TRBD2 (5 bases). CDR1 SGHRS and CDR2 YFSETQ come from the germline V gene. CDR3 length: 15 residues. V lost 0 bases to trimming and J lost 3 bases, with 11 bases between them. CDR3 region: CASSLEGAKTDTQYF. DNA of the CDR3: TGCGCCAGCAGCTTGGAGGGAGCGAAGACAGATACGCAGTATTTT.

This clonotype has just a few counts. The V gene is TRBV9, the J gene TRBJ2-7; 7 bases are a match to TRBD2. Looked up from germline, CDR1 is SGDLS and CDR2 is YYNGEE. V shed 3 bases and J 2 bases; nucleotides not matched to a gene: 5. The CDR3 is 14 residues long. CDR3 loop: CASSGSSGAYEQYF. DNA for the CDR3: TGTGCCAGCAGCGGATCTAGCGGTGCCTACGAGCAGTACTTC.

This chain joins TRBV19 and TRBJ1-1; D might be TRBD1 (6 bases). Germline V lookup: CDR1 LNHDA, CDR2 SQIVND (reference sequence). V was shortened by 3 bases and J by 1 base, with 12 bases between the two germline ends. The CDR3 runs to 15 residues. The DNA of the CDR3 is TGTGCCAGTAGTATTGGGGCAGGGGAGAACACTGAAGCTTTCTTT. Translating gives CASSIGAGENTEAFF.

This clonotype was seen a few times. J is TRBJ2-3 and V is TRBV5-6, with TRBD1 matching 7 bases. The germline V gene has CDR1 SGHDT and CDR2 YYEEEE. The CDR3 spans 15 residues. Germline trimming cut 0 bases from V and 4 bases from J; bases unmatched to any gene: 5. CDR3 residues: CASSLGRQGADTQYF. The CDR3 nucleotides read TGTGCCAGCAGCTTGGGACGACAGGGTGCAGATACGCAGTATTTT.

This clonotype was detected a few times. The J gene is TRBJ2-4, the V gene TRBV11-2; TRBD1 matches at 8 bases. CDR3 length equals 16 residues. Germline loops: CDR1 SGHAT, CDR2 FQNNGV. Trimming removed 5 bases from V and 0 bases from J; junction bases left unmatched: 6. For the CDR3, the DNA is TGTGCCAGCAGCCCCTGGACAGGGATAGCCAAAAACATTCAGTACTTC. Amino acids: CASSPWTGIAKNIQYF.